This T cell receptor beta chain was identified in a study of shared clonotypes between healthy human individuals. Sequenced by immunoSEQ multiplex PCR; TCRdb stores in-frame clones only, minus some. The table shows about 1.5 million clones, with around 97% occurring only once. This CDR3 contains 15 residues. Germline values: CDR1 SEHNR, CDR2 FQNEAQ (reference sequence). V was cut by 5 bases and J by 1 base, with 14 bases left in between. This TCR derives from a man younger than 40 in good health. The chain combines TRBV7-9 with TRBJ1-1, with D possibly being TRBD1 (6 bases). Specimen: naive CD4+ T cells sorted from blood. The subset is: CD45RA+ positively selected. CDR3 DNA sequence: TGTGCCAGCAGCCCAGAGCTCAGGGGGAACACTGAAGCTTTCTTT. Its protein product is CASSPELRGNTEAFF.